This T cell receptor beta chain emerged from a study of post-analysis software for immune sequencing data (dated by TCRdb to between 2014 and 2016). For context, the study as a whole: The recorded disease courses included relapsing-remitting, secondary progressive and progressive-relapsing multiple sclerosis, and some patients had no subtype annotation. The multiple sclerosis patient repertoires were compared with approximately 11 previously published healthy control repertoires from donors aged 6 to 25 years. A subset of samples was prepared in parallel using single-end sample barcoding, then pooled and co-amplified after Illumina adapter ligation. General conclusions and limits of the study: The control group was slightly older than the multiple sclerosis patient group. Patients showed significantly higher frequencies than controls for several TRBV segments, among them TRBV5-6, TRBV5-1 and TRBV20-1. When samples were clustered directly using the F measure, samples prepared in the same batch co-clustered strongly, which prompted a batch-effect correction. Significantly lower normalized Chao1 diversity was found in multiple sclerosis patients than in controls, suggesting substantial peripheral T-cell clonal expansion.

As concerns this clonotype: It lacks a known antigen. Qualities for individual bases were not recorded, and no much larger clone is one base off.

TCR beta repertoires were profiled from peripheral blood of approximately 13 young patients with multiple sclerosis to demonstrate the VDJtools post-analysis software. Multiple sclerosis patients were children and adolescents aged about 6 to 15 years. The germline V gene (reference sequence) gives CDR1 as SEHNR and CDR2 as FQNEAQ. The CDR3 starts with the cysteine, ends with the phenylalanine, and has 17 residues. The only DNA kept is the CDR3, 51 bases in frame from the first base. The method was PCR. The run used an Illumina HiSeq 2500. Unique molecular identifiers were incorporated into TCR beta cDNA libraries to reduce PCR and sequencing biases. Every 1 to 10 million input T cells yielded 500,000 or so cDNA molecules, meaning each molecule approximated one T cell. Patient libraries were prepared and sequenced with the same protocol used for the earlier healthy control dataset. Samples belonging to the same batch were prepared together, multiplexed and sequenced on a shared HiSeq lane. Under the source paper's analysis protocol: MIGEC handled the raw barcoded reads, throwing out single-read molecular identifier groups before consensus assembly and CDR3 extraction. VDJtools was used for post-analysis of the clonotype tables, with diversity normalized by down-sampling every dataset to the smallest sample size. Repertoire overlap clustering matched CDR3 amino acid but not nucleotide sequences to correct batch-related cross-sample contamination. TCRdb applied fastp at Q25 and MiXCR to the public reads, then kept only in-frame beta chains. All rows with the same CDR3 protein become a single entry with the most common DNA and genes. Here the V and J calls rest on TCRdb's processing, not on the authors' analysis. The sample yields fewer than 900,000 distinct CDR3 sequences; roughly 50% were counted once. The top ten clones comprise 4% to 5% of the sample.

The sequenced material came from blood. The rearranged segments are TRBV7-9 and TRBJ2-5, with 14 bases in between that match TRBD2. The J call may be wrong; the DNA end is better matched by TRBJ2-7. This TCR derives from a girl aged 10-17 years with multiple sclerosis. The sequenced DNA: TGTGCCAGCAGCTCGTCCGGGACTAGCGGGAGTTACCACGAGCAGTACTTC. Its protein reads: CASSSSGTSGSYHEQYF.